The 17 T cell receptor beta chains below come from one sample, sequenced in a study of brain T cells in children with intractable seizures. The table came from immunoSEQ multiplex PCR; TCRdb's copy has only in-frame clones and leaves some out. The table has about 80,000 clones, roughly 89% seen once; the top ten hold roughly 24%. The input for sequencing was peripheral blood, taken at surgery. These receptors were obtained from a girl aged 2-10 years with Rasmussen encephalitis and intractable seizures.

This chain joins TRBV9 and TRBJ2-2; D ambiguous. Germline V gives CDR1 SGDLS, CDR2 YYNGEE. This CDR3 spans 15 amino acids. With 4 bases removed from V and 3 bases from J, the gap between germline ends came to 13 bases. The CDR3 region is CASSPRPLDTGELFF. As DNA, the CDR3 is TGTGCCAGCAGCCCCCGTCCCCTCGACACCGGGGAGCTGTTTTTT.

The chain uses TRBV12-3 or TRBV12-4 and TRBJ2-2; D remains ambiguous. V was pared by 2 bases and J by 8 bases, with 3 bases between. This CDR3 region has 11 residues. The CDR3 DNA reads TGTGCCAGCAGTTTACGGGGGGAGCTGTTTTTT. Protein sequence: CASSLRGELFF.

The DNA for the CDR3 is TGTGCCAGCAGCCAACGTGGGAGGCTCCCCGGCAAAGAGACCCAGTACTTC. This gives the protein CASSQRGRLPGKETQYF. The rearrangement links TRBV14 to TRBJ2-5, with a tentative D call TRBD2 (6 bases). The CDR3 runs to 17 residues. Germline V lookup: CDR1 SGHDN, CDR2 FVKESK. V was trimmed by 2 bases and J by 3 bases, leaving 19 bases between them.

The chain combines TRBV6-4 with TRBJ2-2; unclear D gene. The germline V gene has CDR1 MRHNA and CDR2 SNTAGT. The germline V and J ends were trimmed by 7 bases and 0 bases, with 9 bases remaining between them. The CDR3 spans 14 residues. The CDR3 nucleotides read TGTGCCAGCAAAGATATGCCGAACACCGGGGAGCTGTTTTTT. Translation: CASKDMPNTGELFF.

The rearrangement joins TRBV6-6 to TRBJ2-3; D gene unclear. V was shortened by 5 bases and J by 4 bases, with 10 bases between the two germline ends. The CDR3 has 13 residues. The germline V gene has CDR1 MNHNY and CDR2 SVGAGI (reference sequence). The CDR3 reads CASSQGMPDTQYF. CDR3 in DNA: TGTGCCAGCAGTCAAGGGATGCCAGATACGCAGTATTTT.

The V call is TRBV18, the J call TRBJ1-1; D ambiguous. The CDR3 is made up of 13 amino acids. Germline V CDR1 and CDR2: KGHSH, LQKENI. Trimming removed 4 bases from V and 5 bases from J, with 11 bases in between. CDR3 coding DNA: TGTGCCAGCTCACTAGTACCAGAGACTGAAGCTTTCTTT. This sequence encodes CASSLVPETEAFF.

This chain links TRBV7-8 with TRBJ2-3, with D possibly TRBD2 on 5 matching bases. CDR3 length: 15 amino acids. Germline CDR1 is SGHVS and CDR2 is FQNEAQ. Trimming stripped 6 bases from V and 0 bases from J, with 13 bases between. CDR3 sequence (DNA): TGTGCCAGCAGTCAGAGGCGGGCGAGCACAGATACGCAGTATTTT. Translation gives CASSQRRASTDTQYF.

The chain links TRBV6-5 to TRBJ2-3; TRBD2 aligns across 7 bases. The junction had 15 bases not matched to a gene; V was cut back by 2 bases and J by 10 bases. There are 16 residues in the CDR3. Germline-derived CDR1 and CDR2 are MNHEY and SVGAGI. CDR3 sequence reads: CASSYLTSDPFVPQYF. The DNA of the CDR3 is TGTGCCAGCAGTTACCTAACTAGCGACCCCTTTGTTCCGCAGTATTTT.

This chain uses TRBV5-4 with TRBJ1-1; TRBD1 aligns across 9 bases. Germline V lookup: CDR1 SGHNT, CDR2 YYREEE (reference sequence). J was trimmed by 6 bases and V by 0 bases; bases with no gene match: 12. The CDR3 covers 17 residues. CDR3 protein: CASSLARWGQGGSEAFF. The CDR3 coding sequence is TGTGCCAGCAGCTTGGCTAGGTGGGGACAGGGCGGTTCTGAAGCTTTCTTT. Full variable domain (outside the CDR3, taken from reference TRBV5-4 and TRBJ1-1): ETGVTQSPTHLIKTRGQQVTLRCSSQSGHNTVSWYQQALGQGPQFIFQYYREEENGRGNFPPRFSGLQFPNYSSELNVNALELDDSALYLCASSLARWGQGGSEAFFGQGTRLTVV.

V is TRBV27 and J is TRBJ2-7; a possible D gene is TRBD1 (6 bases). V shed 3 bases and J shed 2 bases, with 14 bases lying between them. The CDR3 spans 15 residues. CDR1 and CDR2 (germline): MNHEY, SMNVEV (reference sequence). The CDR3 DNA sequence: TGTGCCAGCAGTTTCTTCGCCGGGACAACCTACGAGCAGTACTTC. It is translated as CASSFFAGTTYEQYF.

This clone came up once. The V gene is TRBV30, the J gene TRBJ1-2, with 8 bases matching TRBD1. The V gene's germline CDR1 is GTSNPN and CDR2 SVGIG (reference sequence). V gave up 1 base and J gave up 8 bases; unmatched junction bases: 3. This CDR3 is 12 amino acids long. Here the CDR3 reads CAWSGTGRGYTF. CDR3 sequence (DNA): TGTGCCTGGAGTGGGACAGGGAGAGGCTACACCTTC.

The rearrangement links TRBV9 to TRBJ2-1; 10 bases line up with TRBD2. V was pared by 4 bases and J by 7 bases, with 8 bases of the junction left unmatched. Germline V CDR1 and CDR2: SGDLS, YYNGEE. This CDR3 has 15 residues. CDR3 in amino acids: CASSPSGGGRNEQFF. The CDR3 DNA sequence: TGTGCCAGCAGCCCCAGCGGGGGGGGGAGGAATGAGCAGTTCTTC.

The V and J genes are TRBV15 and TRBJ2-1; 9 nucleotides align to TRBD2. V lost 0 bases, J lost 9 bases, and 9 bases stayed unmatched. The CDR3 totals 16 residues. Germline V gives CDR1 LNHNV, CDR2 YYDKDF (reference sequence). The CDR3 sequence: CATSREASGIIAEQFF. The CDR3 DNA reads TGTGCCACCAGCAGAGAGGCTAGCGGGATTATCGCTGAGCAGTTCTTC.

The J gene is TRBJ1-5, the V gene TRBV13, with TRBD1 as a possible D gene (5 bases). The V gene's germline CDR1 is PRHDT and CDR2 FYEKMQ (reference sequence). The CDR3 has 14 residues. V lost 5 bases to trimming and J lost 6 bases, with 14 bases between them. CDR3 sequence: CASSPGGGGQPQHF. CDR3 bases: TGTGCCAGCAGCCCGGGGGGGGGAGGTCAGCCCCAGCATTTT.

The chain carries TRBV12-3 or TRBV12-4 and TRBJ1-6; 7 bases align to TRBD1. Trimming removed 5 bases from V and 11 bases from J; junction bases left unmatched: 6. The CDR3 sequence is 13 residues long. CDR3 nucleotide sequence: TGTGCCAGCAGTCAGAAAACAGGGGCACCCCTCCACTTT. This encodes CASSQKTGAPLHF.

A few counts support this clone. The chain employs TRBV7-6 and TRBJ1-1; D gene unclear. Germline V gene sequence: CDR1 SGHVS, CDR2 FNYEAQ. The CDR3 sequence is 11 residues long. The ends were cut back, 3 bases at V and 10 bases at J, with 9 bases in the middle. The CDR3 spells CASSFTSGAFF. CDR3 nucleotide sequence: TGTGCCAGCAGCTTTACTTCGGGAGCTTTCTTT. The full variable domain, with the rest looked up from reference TRBV7-6 and TRBJ1-1, is GAGVSQSPRYKVTKRGQDVALRCDPISGHVSLYWYRQALGQGPEFLTYFNYEAQQDKSGLPNDRFSAERPEGSISTLTIQRTEQRDSAMYRCASSFTSGAFFGQGTRLTVV.

The V call is TRBV19, the J call TRBJ1-2; 7 positions agree with TRBD1. The germline V gene encodes CDR1 LNHDA and CDR2 SQIVND (reference sequence). CDR3 length: 14 residues. V shed 4 bases and J 6 bases; nucleotides not matched to a gene: 8. CDR3 in amino acids: CASSTTGQSDGYTF. CDR3 coding DNA: TGTGCCAGTAGTACGACAGGGCAATCGGATGGCTACACCTTC.